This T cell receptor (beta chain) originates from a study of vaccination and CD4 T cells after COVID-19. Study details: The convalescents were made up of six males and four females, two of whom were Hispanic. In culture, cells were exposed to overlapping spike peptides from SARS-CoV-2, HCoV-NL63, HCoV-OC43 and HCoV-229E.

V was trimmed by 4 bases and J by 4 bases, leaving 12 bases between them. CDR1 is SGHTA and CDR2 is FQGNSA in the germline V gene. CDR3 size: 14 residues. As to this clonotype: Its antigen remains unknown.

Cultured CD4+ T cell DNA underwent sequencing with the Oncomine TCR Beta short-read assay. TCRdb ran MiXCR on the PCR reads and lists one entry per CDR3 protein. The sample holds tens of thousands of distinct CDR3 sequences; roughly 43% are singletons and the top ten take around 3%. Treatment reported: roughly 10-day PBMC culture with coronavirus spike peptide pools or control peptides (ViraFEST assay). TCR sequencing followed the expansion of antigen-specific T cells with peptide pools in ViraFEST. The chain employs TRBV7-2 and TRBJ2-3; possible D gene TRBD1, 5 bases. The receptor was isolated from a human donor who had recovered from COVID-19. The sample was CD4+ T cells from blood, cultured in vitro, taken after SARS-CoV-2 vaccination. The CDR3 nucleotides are TGTGCCAGCAGCTCAGACCAGGGTGCAGATACGCAGTATTTT. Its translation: CASSSDQGADTQYF.